The TCR beta chain under discussion was sequenced for a study of blood T cells in healthy people across ages. Turning to the study itself: Template switching caught about one barcoded beta molecule for each two T cells.

In its sample, this clonotype was seen a few times. Its specificity is unknown. This CDR3 has 14 residues. Per germline, CDR1 LGHNT and CDR2 FRNRAP. It was with a sample-barcoded 5' primer and a J-beta primer mix that a second PCR of about 6 to 12 cycles was run. Template switching added a 12-random-nucleotide identifier to every cDNA molecule. TCRdb re-derived calls from the 5' RACE reads in MiXCR, one entry per CDR3 protein. In the table there are over 1,500,000 distinct CDR3 sequences, around 48% of which are singletons. Findings and caveats of the study: TCR beta diversity tracked closely with naive T cell percentage.

The donors, aged 6 to 90, were healthy Caucasians from Russia. The V and J genes are TRBV12-5 and TRBJ2-7; D could derive from TRBD1 or TRBD2 (6 bases each). The DNA matches TRBJ2-5 better at its end, which makes the J call doubtful. Sequencing was performed on blood. The receptor was isolated from a middle-aged woman in good health. DNA of the CDR3: TGTGCTAGTGGTTTGTCTGGGGGGCTTGGGACCCAGTACTTC. This translates into CASGLSGGLGTQYF.